This T cell receptor (beta chain) is from a study of cytomegalovirus exposure and HLA in healthy donors. The PCR employed 60 Vbeta primers together with 13 Jbeta primers. Sequencing used immunoSEQ multiplex PCR; TCRdb keeps in-frame clones, though not all of them. The profile shows 100,000 to 150,000 clones, around 73% of them singletons. CDR1 and CDR2 (germline): SGHRS, YFSETQ. The CDR3 has 13 residues. V was shortened by 1 base and J by 6 bases, with 11 bases between the two germline ends. As regards this clone: Antigen unknown.

Study-level findings and limits: Most TCR sequences were uncommon, yet certain public TCRs appeared in many donors.

The sequence was obtained from a man in his sixties in good health and CMV-seropositive. Sequencing input: PBMCs. This rearrangement joins TRBV5-1 to TRBJ2-7; D uncertain. CDR3 protein: CASSLPQVFEQYF. DNA of the CDR3: TGCGCCAGCAGCTTGCCCCAGGTCTTCGAGCAGTACTTC.